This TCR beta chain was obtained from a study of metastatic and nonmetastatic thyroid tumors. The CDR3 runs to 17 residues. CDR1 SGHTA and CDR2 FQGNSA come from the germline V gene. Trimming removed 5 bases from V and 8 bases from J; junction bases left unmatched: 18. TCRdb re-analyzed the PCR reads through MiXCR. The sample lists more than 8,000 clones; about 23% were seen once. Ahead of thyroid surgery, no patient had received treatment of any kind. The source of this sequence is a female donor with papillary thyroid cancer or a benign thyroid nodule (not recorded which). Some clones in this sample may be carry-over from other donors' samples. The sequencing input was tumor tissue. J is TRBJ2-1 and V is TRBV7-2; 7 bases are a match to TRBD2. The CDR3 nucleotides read TGTGCCAGCAGCGACGAGGCTAGCGGTGGGGGTGGGGATGAGCAGTTCTTC. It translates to CASSDEASGGGGDEQFF.